These 20 T cell receptor beta chains came from one sample sequenced in a study of sequential checkpoint blockade in melanoma. Indicated treatment: randomized to nivolumab then ipilimumab (arm A) or the reverse (arm B). This table comes from immunoSEQ multiplex PCR, and its TCRdb copy is limited to in-frame clones, with some not included. The sample includes around 7,000 clones, approximately 22% of them seen just once. This sample comprised tumor tissue (inferred from file names), obtained from a patient given nivolumab and ipilimumab in sequence. The receptor source for this set is a human donor with melanoma.

The V call is TRBV7-1, the J call TRBJ1-3; 10 bases agree with TRBD1. TRBV7-1 is given ORF status, its function remaining uncertain. J lost 7 bases, V lost 3 bases, and 0 bases had no gene match. The CDR3 is made up of 13 amino acids. CDR3 residues: CASSSGQGNTIYF. CDR3 in DNA: TGTGCCAGCAGCTCGGGACAGGGGAACACCATATATTTT.

This clone turned up a few times. The chain couples TRBV11-3 to TRBJ2-2, with TRBD1 as a possible D gene (5 bases). Germline V gives CDR1 SGHNT, CDR2 YENEEA. This CDR3 comprises 16 residues. Trimming left V 5 bases short and J 1 base short, with 14 bases between. CDR3 bases: TGTGCCAGCAGCCCACCAGGGAAACTGAACACCGGGGAGCTGTTTTTT. It specifies CASSPPGKLNTGELFF.

This clone is termed medium-sized. The chain recombines TRBV6-8 with TRBJ2-2, with D possibly matching TRBD2 (5 bases). This CDR3 region has 13 residues. V was pared by 6 bases and J by 5 bases, with 10 bases between. Germline CDR1 and CDR2: MNHGY and SAAAGT. The CDR3 DNA reads TGTGCCAGCAGCTGGACTGGAACCGGGGAGCTGTTTTTT. It is translated as CASSWTGTGELFF.

Only a few counts were recorded for this clone. The chain links TRBV5-1 to TRBJ1-4; 9 bases map to TRBD1. CDR1 SGHRS and CDR2 YFSETQ come from the germline V gene. V lost 3 bases, J lost 3 bases, and 3 bases stayed unmatched. This CDR3 comprises 15 residues. CDR3 nucleotide sequence: TGCGCCAGCAGCTCCACAGGGGGCTCTAATGAAAAACTGTTTTTT. It is translated as CASSSTGGSNEKLFF. The variable domain in full, completed from reference TRBV5-1 and TRBJ1-4, reads KAGVTQTPRYLIKTRGQQVTLSCSPISGHRSVSWYQQTPGQGLQFLFEYFSETQRNKGNFPGRFSGRQFSNSRSEMNVSTLELGDSALYLCASSSTGGSNEKLFFGSGTQLSVL.

This clone was observed a few times. The CDR3 reads CASSPLLAGAQETQYF. For the CDR3, the DNA is TGTGCCAGCAGTCCGCTACTAGCGGGGGCCCAAGAGACCCAGTACTTC. This chain connects TRBV6-8 to TRBJ2-5; 11 bases align to TRBD2. The trim removed 5 bases at V and 1 base at J, leaving 6 bases unmatched. Germline-derived CDR1 and CDR2 are MNHGY and SAAAGT. This CDR3 spans 16 amino acids.

This clone was observed a few times. This chain connects TRBV11-3 to TRBJ2-2; a weak D match, TRBD2 (5 bases). The germline V and J ends were trimmed by 6 bases and 6 bases, with 14 bases remaining between them. Germline assignment: CDR1 SGHNT and CDR2 YENEEA. The CDR3 is 14 residues long. The CDR3 here is CASRDGGSAGELFF. CDR3 DNA: TGTGCCAGCAGGGACGGTGGGAGCGCCGGGGAGCTGTTTTTT. Using reference TRBV11-3 and TRBJ2-2 for the parts outside the CDR3, the full variable domain is EAGVVQSPRYKIIEKKQPVAFWCNPISGHNTLYWYLQNLGQGPELLIRYENEEAVDDSQLPKDRFSAERLKGVDSTLKIQPAELGDSAVYLCASRDGGSAGELFFGEGSRLTVL.

This chain joins TRBV14 and TRBJ1-2; 12 bases fit TRBD1. Germline-derived CDR1 and CDR2 are SGHDN and FVKESK. This CDR3 has 19 amino acids. The J segment lost 7 bases and the V segment lost 6 bases, leaving 21 bases of the junction unmatched. CDR3 sequence (DNA): TGTGCCAGCAGACCAAACTTACGGGACAGGGGGCGCAGGGCCAGTGGCTACACCTTC. This gives the protein CASRPNLRDRGRRASGYTF.

This clone came up many times. The genes are TRBV9 and TRBJ2-3; possibly TRBD1 for D (6 bases). V was clipped by 4 bases and J by 2 bases, with 14 bases between them. This CDR3 spans 15 amino acids. Germline values: CDR1 SGDLS, CDR2 YYNGEE. CDR3 loop: CASSPLTGITDTQYF. The CDR3, as DNA: TGTGCCAGCAGCCCGCTAACAGGGATCACAGATACGCAGTATTTT.

V usage is TRBV6-8 and J usage is TRBJ2-5; possible D gene TRBD2, 6 bases. Deletions cut 9 bases from V and 4 bases from J, with 12 bases between. In germline, CDR1 is MNHGY, CDR2 SAAAGT. The CDR3 loop spans 12 amino acids. CDR3 sequence reads: CASGVGGETQYF. CDR3 coding DNA: TGTGCCAGTGGGGTGGGGGGAGAGACCCAGTACTTC.

The CDR3 bases are TGTGCCAGCTCACCACGGGGGGATACTGAAGCTTTCTTT. Translation: CASSPRGDTEAFF. The V and J genes are TRBV18 and TRBJ1-1; TRBD1 is a possible D gene (5 bases). This CDR3 is built from 13 residues. V lost 1 base to trimming and J lost 5 bases, with 8 bases between them. CDR1 and CDR2 (germline): KGHSH, LQKENI.

For the CDR3, the DNA is TGTGCCAGCAAGGACGATAGCAATCAGCCCCAGCATTTT. It codes for CASKDDSNQPQHF. The rearrangement uses TRBV19 and TRBJ1-5; no reliable D call. The germline V and J ends were trimmed by 9 bases and 0 bases, with 9 bases remaining between them. The CDR3 sequence is 13 residues long. CDR1 LNHDA and CDR2 SQIVND come from the germline V gene (reference sequence).

This clone was seen a few times. This rearrangement joins TRBV5-1 to TRBJ1-1; D possibly corresponds to TRBD1 (6 bases). V lost 1 base, J lost 2 bases, and 12 bases lay in between. Germline CDR1 is SGHRS and CDR2 is YFSETQ. The length of the CDR3 is 15 residues. The CDR3 region is CASSLRFGGNTEAFF. CDR3 nucleotide sequence: TGCGCCAGCAGCTTGCGATTTGGGGGCAACACTGAAGCTTTCTTT.

Only a few counts were recorded for this clone. The rearrangement uses TRBV23-1 and TRBJ2-7, with D unclear. TRBV23-1 is known as an ORF, though its function is uncertain. This CDR3 is 15 amino acids long. V gave up 2 bases and J gave up 2 bases, with 13 bases separating them. CDR3 coding DNA: TGCGCCAGCAGTCAAGAACTCCCCCCCACCTACGAGCAGTACTTC. Amino acid sequence: CASSQELPPTYEQYF.

The chain is built from TRBV10-3 and TRBJ2-6; possible D gene TRBD1, 6 bases. CDR3 size: 18 residues. Germline CDR1 ENHRY, CDR2 SYGVKD. V was cut by 2 bases and J by 4 bases, with 18 bases left in between. Written as DNA, the CDR3 is TGTGCCATCAGTGAGCTCCGGATGGGGGCTACCGGGGCCAACGTCCTGACTTTC. Its translation: CAISELRMGATGANVLTF.

This clone was counted only a few times. This chain connects TRBV11-3 to TRBJ2-5, with TRBD2 matching over 8 bases. This CDR3 spans 14 amino acids. Looked up from germline, CDR1 is SGHNT and CDR2 is YENEEA. V was pared by 4 bases and J by 5 bases, with 6 bases of the junction left unmatched. The CDR3 loop reads CASSSGLAGETQYF. Written as DNA, the CDR3 is TGTGCCAGCAGCTCCGGACTAGCTGGCGAGACCCAGTACTTC. Based on the CDR3 plus reference TRBV11-3 and TRBJ2-5, the full variable domain is EAGVVQSPRYKIIEKKQPVAFWCNPISGHNTLYWYLQNLGQGPELLIRYENEEAVDDSQLPKDRFSAERLKGVDSTLKIQPAELGDSAVYLCASSSGLAGETQYFGPGTRLLVL.

V gene TRBV11-3 combines with J gene TRBJ2-1; TRBD1 might be the D (6 bases). The CDR3 loop spans 15 amino acids. The germline V gene encodes CDR1 SGHNT and CDR2 YENEEA. V lost 3 bases and J lost 7, with 16 bases in between. CDR3: CASSLYRTVSNEQFF. As DNA, the CDR3 is TGTGCCAGCAGCTTGTATCGGACAGTCTCAAATGAGCAGTTCTTC.

The chain joins TRBV11-3 to TRBJ2-5; TRBD1 matches 8 bases. This CDR3 comprises 16 residues. Trimming at V came to 5 bases and at J to 5 bases, leaving 13 bases not matched to a gene. In germline, CDR1 is SGHNT, CDR2 YENEEA. CDR3 coding DNA: TGTGCCAGCAGCCCCGACAGGGGTGATATATCGGAGACCCAGTACTTC. Amino acids: CASSPDRGDISETQYF.

The J gene is TRBJ1-3, the V gene TRBV11-3, with 7 positions matching TRBD1. V was clipped by 5 bases and J by 1 base; unmatched bases: 5. This CDR3 spans 15 amino acids. Germline V gives CDR1 SGHNT, CDR2 YENEEA. This chain's CDR3 is CASSTGTASGNTIYF. CDR3 bases: TGTGCCAGCAGCACCGGGACAGCATCTGGAAACACCATATATTTT. The full variable domain, with the rest looked up from reference TRBV11-3 and TRBJ1-3, is EAGVVQSPRYKIIEKKQPVAFWCNPISGHNTLYWYLQNLGQGPELLIRYENEEAVDDSQLPKDRFSAERLKGVDSTLKIQPAELGDSAVYLCASSTGTASGNTIYFGEGSWLTVV.

This clone turned up a few times. The chain combines TRBV18 with TRBJ2-2, with no clear D. This CDR3 is built from 14 residues. Per the germline V gene, CDR1 is KGHSH and CDR2 is LQKENI. Between the trimmed V and J ends, which lost 3 bases and 1 base, there was a span of 6 bases. Here the CDR3 DNA reads TGTGCCAGCTCACCGACGCAGAACACCGGGGAGCTGTTTTTT. This sequence encodes CASSPTQNTGELFF.

This clone was picked up many times. The chain joins TRBV12-2 to TRBJ1-6; the DNA was not compared with TRBD1, the D call given in the table. TRBV12-2 is classified as a pseudogene. The CDR3 length is 14 residues. CDR3 amino acids: CATYRTDYNSPLHF. The DNA of the CDR3 is TGTGCCACCTACCGGACAGACTATAATTCACCCCTCCACTTT.